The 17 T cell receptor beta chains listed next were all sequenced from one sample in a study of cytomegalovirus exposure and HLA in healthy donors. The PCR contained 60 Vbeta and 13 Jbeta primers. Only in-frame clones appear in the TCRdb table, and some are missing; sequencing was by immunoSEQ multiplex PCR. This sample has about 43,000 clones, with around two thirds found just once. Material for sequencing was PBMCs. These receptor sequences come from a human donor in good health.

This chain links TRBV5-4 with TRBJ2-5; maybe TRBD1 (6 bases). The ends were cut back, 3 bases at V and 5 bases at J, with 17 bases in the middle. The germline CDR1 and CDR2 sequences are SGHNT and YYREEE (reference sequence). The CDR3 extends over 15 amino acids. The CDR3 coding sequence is TGTGCCAGCAGCTCTATAGCAGGGGTCGTGGAGACCCAGTACTTC. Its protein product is CASSSIAGVVETQYF.

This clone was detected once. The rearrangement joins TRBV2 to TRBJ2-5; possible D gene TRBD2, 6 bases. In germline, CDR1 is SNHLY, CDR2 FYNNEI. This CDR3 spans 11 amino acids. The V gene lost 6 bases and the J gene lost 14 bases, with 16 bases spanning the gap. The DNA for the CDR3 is TGTGCCAGCAGGAGCAGGGACTCAATTTACTTC. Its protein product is CASRSRDSIYF.

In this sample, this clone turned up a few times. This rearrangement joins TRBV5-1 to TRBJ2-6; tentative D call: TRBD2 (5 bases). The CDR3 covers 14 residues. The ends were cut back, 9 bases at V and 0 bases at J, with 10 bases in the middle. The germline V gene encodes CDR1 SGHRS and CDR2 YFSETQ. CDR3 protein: CANKGSSGANVLTF. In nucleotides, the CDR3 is TGCGCCAACAAAGGGAGCTCTGGGGCCAACGTCCTGACTTTC.

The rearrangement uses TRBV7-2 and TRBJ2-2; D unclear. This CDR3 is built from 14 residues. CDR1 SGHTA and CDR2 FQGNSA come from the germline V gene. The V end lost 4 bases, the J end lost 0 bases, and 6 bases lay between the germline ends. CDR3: CASSYLANTGELFF. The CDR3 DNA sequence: TGTGCCAGCAGCTACCTAGCGAACACCGGGGAGCTGTTTTTT.

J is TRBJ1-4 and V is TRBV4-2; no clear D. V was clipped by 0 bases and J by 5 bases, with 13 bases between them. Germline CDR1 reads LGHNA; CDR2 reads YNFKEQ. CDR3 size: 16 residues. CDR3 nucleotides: TGTGCCAGCAGCCAAGAAGGCGGATTATCCAATGAAAAACTGTTTTTT. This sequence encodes CASSQEGGLSNEKLFF.

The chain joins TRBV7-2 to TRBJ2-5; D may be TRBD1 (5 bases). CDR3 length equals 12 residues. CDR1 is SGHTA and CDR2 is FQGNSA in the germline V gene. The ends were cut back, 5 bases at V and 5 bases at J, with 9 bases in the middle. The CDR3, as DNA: TGTGCCAGCAGCCTCAACAGGGAGACCCAGTACTTC. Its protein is CASSLNRETQYF.

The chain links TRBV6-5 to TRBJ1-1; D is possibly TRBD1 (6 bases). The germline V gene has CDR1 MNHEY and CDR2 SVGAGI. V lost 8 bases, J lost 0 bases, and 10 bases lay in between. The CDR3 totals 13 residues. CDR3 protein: CASGQTLNTEAFF. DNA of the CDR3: TGTGCCAGCGGACAGACTCTGAACACTGAAGCTTTCTTT.

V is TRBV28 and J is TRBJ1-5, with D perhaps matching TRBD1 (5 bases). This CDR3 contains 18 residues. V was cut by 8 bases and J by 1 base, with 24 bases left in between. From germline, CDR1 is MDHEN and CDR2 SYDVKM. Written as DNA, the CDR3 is TGTGCCAGCGGGCGAATCCTGGGGCAGGACGTGAGCAATCAGCCCCAGCATTTT. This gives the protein CASGRILGQDVSNQPQHF.

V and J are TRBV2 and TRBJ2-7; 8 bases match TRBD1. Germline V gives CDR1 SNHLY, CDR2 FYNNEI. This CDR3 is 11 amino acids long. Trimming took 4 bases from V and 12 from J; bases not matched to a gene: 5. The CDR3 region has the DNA TGTGCCAGCAGTGGCCTACAGGGGGGGTACTTC. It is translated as CASSGLQGGYF.

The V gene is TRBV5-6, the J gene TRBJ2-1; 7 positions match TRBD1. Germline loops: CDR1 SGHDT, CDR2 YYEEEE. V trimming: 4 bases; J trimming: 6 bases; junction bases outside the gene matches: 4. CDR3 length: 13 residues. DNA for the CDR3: TGTGCCAGCAGCGAGACAGGGCTCAATGAGCAGTTCTTC. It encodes CASSETGLNEQFF.

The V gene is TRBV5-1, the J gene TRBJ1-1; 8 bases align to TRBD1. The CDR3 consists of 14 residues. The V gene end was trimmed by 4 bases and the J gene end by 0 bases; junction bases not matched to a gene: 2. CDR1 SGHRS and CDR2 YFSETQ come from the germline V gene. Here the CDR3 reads CASSGDRLNTEAFF. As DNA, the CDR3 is TGCGCCAGCAGCGGGGACAGGCTGAACACTGAAGCTTTCTTT.

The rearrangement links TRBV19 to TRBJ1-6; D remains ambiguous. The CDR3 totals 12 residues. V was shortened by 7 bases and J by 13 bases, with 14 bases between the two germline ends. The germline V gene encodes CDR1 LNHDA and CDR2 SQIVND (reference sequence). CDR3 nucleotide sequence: TGTGCCAGTATTGGCCCCAAGTCCCCCCTCCACTTT. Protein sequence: CASIGPKSPLHF.

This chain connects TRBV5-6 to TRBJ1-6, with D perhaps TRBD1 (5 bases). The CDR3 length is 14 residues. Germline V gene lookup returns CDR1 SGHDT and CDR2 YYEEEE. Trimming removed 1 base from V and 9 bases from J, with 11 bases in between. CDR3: CASSLPGFGSPLHF. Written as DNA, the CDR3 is TGTGCCAGCAGCTTGCCAGGGTTCGGTTCACCCCTCCACTTT.

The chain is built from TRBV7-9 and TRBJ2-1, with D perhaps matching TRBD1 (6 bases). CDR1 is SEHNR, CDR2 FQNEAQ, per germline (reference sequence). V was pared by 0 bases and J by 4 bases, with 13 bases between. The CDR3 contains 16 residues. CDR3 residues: CASSLAGHLPYNEQFF. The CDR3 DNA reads TGTGCCAGCAGCTTAGCGGGACACCTTCCATACAATGAGCAGTTCTTC.

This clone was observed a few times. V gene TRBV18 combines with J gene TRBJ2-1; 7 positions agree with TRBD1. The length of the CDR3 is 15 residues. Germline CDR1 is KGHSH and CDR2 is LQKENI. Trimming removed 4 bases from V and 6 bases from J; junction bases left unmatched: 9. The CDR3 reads CASSLDRVLGNEQFF. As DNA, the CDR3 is TGTGCCAGCTCACTAGACAGGGTTTTAGGCAATGAGCAGTTCTTC.

CDR3 residues: CASSYGRRSYEQYF. The DNA for the CDR3 is TGCGCCAGCAGCTACGGTCGGAGATCGTACGAGCAGTACTTC. The rearrangement links TRBV5-1 to TRBJ2-7; D call uncertain. Trimming cost V 3 bases and J 4 bases, with 14 bases left between them. The V gene's germline CDR1 is SGHRS and CDR2 YFSETQ. The CDR3 has 14 amino acids. The complete variable domain, with remaining parts taken from reference TRBV5-1 and TRBJ2-7, reads KAGVTQTPRYLIKTRGQQVTLSCSPISGHRSVSWYQQTPGQGLQFLFEYFSETQRNKGNFPGRFSGRQFSNSRSEMNVSTLELGDSALYLCASSYGRRSYEQYFGPGTRLTVT.

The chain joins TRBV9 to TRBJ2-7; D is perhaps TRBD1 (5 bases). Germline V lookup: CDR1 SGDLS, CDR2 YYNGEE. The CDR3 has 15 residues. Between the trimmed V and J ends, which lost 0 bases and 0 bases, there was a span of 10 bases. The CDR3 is CASSVEGKGSYEQYF. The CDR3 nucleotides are TGTGCCAGCAGCGTAGAGGGGAAAGGCTCCTACGAGCAGTACTTC.